This TCR beta chain came from a study of shared clonotypes between healthy human individuals. The CDR3 is 16 amino acids. Per germline, CDR1 LNHDA and CDR2 SQIVND (reference sequence). Trimming cost V 10 bases and J 1 base, with 17 bases left between them. Assay used: immunoSEQ multiplex PCR; TCRdb lists only in-frame clones, some missing. This table holds about 480,000 clones, over 75% found once. The source material was PBMCs. V gene TRBV19 combines with J gene TRBJ2-6; D not certain. This receptor was taken from a woman between 40 and 50 years old in good health. Some clones in this sample may be carry-over from other donors' samples. The CDR3 here is CATPGPTRSGANVLTF. The CDR3 DNA follows: TGTGCCACCCCCGGCCCCACAAGGTCTGGGGCCAACGTCCTGACTTTC.